These T cell receptor beta chains were read from a single sample in a study of tumor-infiltrating lymphocytes in primary liver carcinoma. TCRdb itself ran the multiplex PCR reads through MiXCR, one entry per CDR3 protein. The sample holds a few hundred thousand distinct CDR3 sequences, approximately 58% seen once. Sequencing input: peripheral blood. The source is a woman in her 30s with primary liver carcinoma and hepatitis B virus infection. The CDR3 runs from the conserved cysteine through the conserved F or W. Fields, in order: D gene, clone size, J gene, V gene, CDR3 DNA, CDR3 protein. A D gene is named only where the DNA matches it firmly. Clone size appears in some rows only: once, few, many, or a class for an expanded clone.

-	once	TRBJ1-6	TRBV6-1	TGTGCCAGCAGTGAAGGGTCACAGGTCATCCCCACGGCCCTCCACTTT	CASSEGSQVIPTALHF
-	-	TRBJ1-1	TRBV7-9	TGTGCCACCAGCTTAGGTGGGGGGCGGCCCGCTAAAGCTTTCTTT	CATSLGGGRPAKAFF
-	-	TRBJ2-5	TRBV4-2	TGTGCCAGCAGCCTAGACTCCGGGAGCACACAAGAGACCCAGTACTTC	CASSLDSGSTQETQYF
-	many	TRBJ2-2	TRBV29-1	TGCAGCGTTTGGCTCCCTCGCGCCGGGGAGCTGTTTTTT	CSVWLPRAGELFF
-	many	TRBJ2-5	TRBV29-1	TGCAGCGTCGGGTGGCAAGAGACCCAGTACTTC	CSVGWQETQYF
TRBD2	few	TRBJ2-1	TRBV6-2/TRBV6-3	TGTGCCAGCACCCTAAGCGGGGCTTACAATGAGCAGTTCTTC	CASTLSGAYNEQFF
-	once	TRBJ2-5	TRBV10-3	TGTGCCATCAGCAAGACAGGTGGACAAGAGACCCAGTACTTC	CAISKTGGQETQYF
TRBD1	-	TRBJ1-1	TRBV6-2/TRBV6-3	TGTGCCAGCACCTCCGGGGACAGGGGGCGCGGGTTTCGAGAAGCCTTCTTT	CASTSGDRGRGFREAFF
TRBD2	-	TRBJ2-1	TRBV12-3/TRBV12-4	TGTGCCAGCAGTCCAAAGCAGGGAGGGGTACCCCGCAATGAGCAGTTCTTC	CASSPKQGGVPRNEQFF
-	once	TRBJ2-7	TRBV6-1	TGTGCCGGCAGGCAGGGGAGCTCCTACGAGCAGTACTTC	CAGRQGSSYEQYF
TRBD1	-	TRBJ2-1	TRBV11-2	TGTGCAAGCGGCACTTCGACAGGGCCCGGTTCCAATGAGCAGTTCTTC	CASGTSTGPGSNEQFF
-	-	TRBJ2-1	TRBV6-5	TGTGCCAGCAGTTACTCTAGACTCCAGAAGCAGTTCTTC	CASSYSRLQKQFF
-	many	TRBJ2-2	TRBV11-1	TGTGCCAGCAGCTTAGCGCCTACGGGATCGAACACCGGGGAGCTGTTTTTT	CASSLAPTGSNTGELFF
TRBD1	-	TRBJ2-7	TRBV11-2	TGTGCCAGCAGCTTCGGACAGGACTCCGAGCAGCACTTC	CASSFGQDSEQHF
-	-	TRBJ1-1	TRBV6-5	TGTGTCAGCAGTTACGGTTCAGAGGGGAGCACTGAAGCTTTCTTT	CVSSYGSEGSTEAFF
-	-	TRBJ2-1	TRBV11-2	TGTGCCAGCAGCTGCCTAAATGAGCAATTCTTC	CASSCLNEQFF
-	-	TRBJ2-7	TRBV11-2	TGTGCCAGCAGGGGAGAAAAATACGAACAGTATTTC	CASRGEKYEQYF
-	-	TRBJ2-7	TRBV11-2	TGTGCCAGCAGCTCACCGGGACCAGTGACCTACGAGCAGTACTTC	CASSSPGPVTYEQYF
-	-	TRBJ1-5	TRBV5-4	TGTGCCAGCAGCTTGGATGGGGGAAGCACAGATACGCAGCATTTT	CASSLDGGSTDTQHF
-	-	TRBJ2-3	TRBV6-5	TGTGCCAGCAGCTCCGGGACGAACACAGATATGCAGTATTTT	CASSSGTNTDMQYF
-	many	TRBJ2-7	TRBV6-5	TGTGCCAGCAGTTACACAGAAGGAGGGGGCACCTACGAGCAGTACTTC	CASSYTEGGGTYEQYF
TRBD1	many	TRBJ2-1	TRBV11-2	TGTGCCAGCAGCGTTTCGACAGGGGTGGGAGTCGAGCAGTTCTTC	CASSVSTGVGVEQFF
-	few	TRBJ2-3	TRBV28	TGTGCCAGCAGTTTTCAGGGAAAGAATACGCAGTATTTT	CASSFQGKNTQYF
-	-	TRBJ2-5	TRBV6-5	TGTGCCATCTCGGGGACCGGGAGACCAGAGACCCAGTACTTC	CAISGTGRPETQYF
TRBD1	many	TRBJ2-1	TRBV12-3/TRBV12-4	TGTGCCAGCAGTTACCCCGGGACAGGGGTCAATGAGCAGTTCTTC	CASSYPGTGVNEQFF
-	few	TRBJ2-7	TRBV12-5	TGTGCTAGTGGTACTATCTACGAGCAGTACTTC	CASGTIYEQYF
-	-	TRBJ2-7	TRBV5-1	TGCGCCAGCAGACAGGACAGTTTTTACGAGCAGTACTTC	CASRQDSFYEQYF
TRBD1	-	TRBJ2-5	TRBV10-2	TGCGCCAGTTACCGGGACAGCCAAGAGACCCAGTACTTC	CASYRDSQETQYF
-	-	TRBJ2-3	TRBV6-6	TGTGCCAGCAGTTACGAAGCGGCAACCACAGATACGCAGTTTTTT	CASSYEAATTDTQFF
TRBD2	few	TRBJ2-2	TRBV6-6	TGTGCCAGCAGAGGACTAGCGGGAGGATATACCGGGGAGCTGTTTTTT	CASRGLAGGYTGELFF
-	many	TRBJ2-1	TRBV7-8	TGTGCCAGCAGCTTAGGGGGGGCGCAGAACAATGAGCAGTTCTTC	CASSLGGAQNNEQFF
-	-	TRBJ2-7	TRBV11-2	TGTGCCAGCAGCTTAGATGTGACGGGGGCGGGCTACGAGCAGTACTTC	CASSLDVTGAGYEQYF
TRBD2	-	TRBJ2-7	TRBV4-1	TGCGCCAGCAGCCTTTATTCAGGCGGGAGCTCCTACGAGCAGTACTTC	CASSLYSGGSSYEQYF
-	few	TRBJ2-5	TRBV5-4	TGTGCCAGCAGCCCCTTCGCCGGCTACCAAGAGACCCAGTACTTC	CASSPFAGYQETQYF
TRBD2	few	TRBJ2-1	TRBV6-2/TRBV6-3	TGTGCCAGCAGCTGGGCGGGAGGGCCGGGGAATGAGCAGTTCTTC	CASSWAGGPGNEQFF
-	-	TRBJ2-7	TRBV14	TGTGCCAGCAGCCAAGCCGGGATCGTCTCCTACGAGCAGTACTTC	CASSQAGIVSYEQYF
TRBD2	-	TRBJ2-5	TRBV6-2/TRBV6-3	TGTGCCAGCGGGGGACTAGCGGGAGTTAGCGGTCAGGAGACCCAGCACTTC	CASGGLAGVSGQETQHF
TRBD2	-	TRBJ2-1	TRBV11-2	TGTGCCAGTGGGTACCCCCTCGGACTAGCGGGAGGGAATGAGCCGTTCTTC	CASGYPLGLAGGNEPFF
TRBD1	many	TRBJ2-7	TRBV4-3	TGCGCCAGCAGCCCCGGGACAGGGGGTTACTGGCAGTACTTC	CASSPGTGGYWQYF
-	-	TRBJ1-2	TRBV7-8	TGTGCCAGCAGCCCTACAGAAACAGGCTTCTATGGCTACACCTTC	CASSPTETGFYGYTF
-	few	TRBJ2-7	TRBV6-1	TGTGCCAGCACCGAACCTGGGAAGGCCCCCTACGAGCAGTACTTC	CASTEPGKAPYEQYF
TRBD2	-	TRBJ2-5	TRBV6-2/TRBV6-3	TGTGCCAGCAGTTACTCGATCGGTCGGGGAGGGTTCCAAGAGACCCAGTACTTC	CASSYSIGRGGFQETQYF
TRBD1	-	TRBJ2-1	TRBV5-4	TGTGCCAGCAGACCTTGGACAGGGAACTACAATGAGCAGTTCTTC	CASRPWTGNYNEQFF
-	-	TRBJ2-2	TRBV25-1	TGTGCCAGCAGTGAATCGGGGAGCCCCACCGGGGAGCTGTTTTTT	CASSESGSPTGELFF
-	-	TRBJ2-2	TRBV10-1	TGCGCCAGCAGTGAGTCGTTGTTGTCGGGCGGGGAGCTGTTTTTT	CASSESLLSGGELFF
-	many	TRBJ2-7	TRBV6-5	TGTGCCAGCAGTTACCCCCCGACCTACGAGCAGTACTTC	CASSYPPTYEQYF
-	-	TRBJ2-7	TRBV7-8	TGTGCCAGCAGCTTATTAAGCCTCTCCTCCTACGAGCAGTACTTC	CASSLLSLSSYEQYF
-	few	TRBJ1-1	TRBV5-6	TGTGCCAGCAGCTTCGCTAGGGCTGATGCTTTCTTT	CASSFARADAFF
-	-	TRBJ2-7	TRBV29-1	TGCAGCGTACCGGAACAAGAGTCTCATGAGCAATACTTC	CSVPEQESHEQYF
-	-	TRBJ2-7	TRBV29-1	TGCAGCGTCCAAGACCGGGATAGCTTCCCCTACGAGCAGTACTTC	CSVQDRDSFPYEQYF
TRBD2	-	TRBJ2-2	TRBV6-5	TGTGCCAGCACCAAAGGACTAGCGGGATTTAGCACCGGGGAGCTGTTTTTT	CASTKGLAGFSTGELFF
TRBD2	many	TRBJ2-1	TRBV11-2	TGTGCCAGCAGCTTGAGCGGGAGAGGCTCCTACAATGAGCAGTTCTTC	CASSLSGRGSYNEQFF